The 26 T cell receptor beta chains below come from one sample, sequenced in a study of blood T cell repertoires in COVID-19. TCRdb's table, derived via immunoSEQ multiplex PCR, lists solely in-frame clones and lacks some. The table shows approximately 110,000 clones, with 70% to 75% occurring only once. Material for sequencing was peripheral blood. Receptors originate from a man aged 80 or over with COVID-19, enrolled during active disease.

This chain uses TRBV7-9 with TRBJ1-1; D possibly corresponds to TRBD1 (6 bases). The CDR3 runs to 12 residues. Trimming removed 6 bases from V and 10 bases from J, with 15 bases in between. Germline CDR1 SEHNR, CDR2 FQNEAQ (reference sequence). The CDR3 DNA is TGTGCCAGCAGTGAGGGGGTGTGGGGAGCTTTCTTT. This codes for CASSEGVWGAFF.

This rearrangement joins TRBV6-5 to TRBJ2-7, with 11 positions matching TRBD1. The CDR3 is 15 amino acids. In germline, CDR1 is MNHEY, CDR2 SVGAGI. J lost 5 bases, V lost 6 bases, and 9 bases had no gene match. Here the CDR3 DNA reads TGTGCCAGCAGCGCCTGGGACAGGGGGTCCCACGAGCAGTACTTC. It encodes CASSAWDRGSHEQYF.

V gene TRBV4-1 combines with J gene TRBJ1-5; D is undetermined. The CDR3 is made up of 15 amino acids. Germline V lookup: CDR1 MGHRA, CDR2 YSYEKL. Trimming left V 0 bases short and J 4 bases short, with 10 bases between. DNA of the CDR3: TGCGCCAGCAGCCAAGATGCGCGCCTAAATCAGCCCCAGCATTTT. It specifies CASSQDARLNQPQHF.

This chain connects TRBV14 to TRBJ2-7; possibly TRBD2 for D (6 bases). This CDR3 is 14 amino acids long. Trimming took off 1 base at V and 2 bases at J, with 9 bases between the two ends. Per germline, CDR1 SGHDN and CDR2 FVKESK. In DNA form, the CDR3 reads TGTGCCAGCAGCCAAGTCGGGGAGGCCTACGAGCAGTACTTC. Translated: CASSQVGEAYEQYF. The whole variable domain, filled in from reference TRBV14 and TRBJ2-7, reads EAGVTQFPSHSVIEKGQTVTLRCDPISGHDNLYWYRRVMGKEIKFLLHFVKESKQDESGMPNNRFLAERTGGTYSTLKVQPAELEDSGVYFCASSQVGEAYEQYFGPGTRLTVT.

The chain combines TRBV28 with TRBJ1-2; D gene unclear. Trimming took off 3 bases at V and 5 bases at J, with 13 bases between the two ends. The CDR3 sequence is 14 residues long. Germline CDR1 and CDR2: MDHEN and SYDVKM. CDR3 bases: TGTGCCAGCAGTTTTACTAGGGAGGTATATGGCTACACCTTC. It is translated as CASSFTREVYGYTF.

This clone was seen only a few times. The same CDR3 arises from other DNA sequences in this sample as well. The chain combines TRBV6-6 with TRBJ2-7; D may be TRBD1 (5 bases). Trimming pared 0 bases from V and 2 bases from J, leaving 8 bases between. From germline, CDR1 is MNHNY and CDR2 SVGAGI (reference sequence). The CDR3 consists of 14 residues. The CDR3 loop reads CASSYSQGPYEQYF. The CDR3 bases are TGTGCCAGCAGTTACTCGCAGGGCCCCTACGAGCAGTACTTC.

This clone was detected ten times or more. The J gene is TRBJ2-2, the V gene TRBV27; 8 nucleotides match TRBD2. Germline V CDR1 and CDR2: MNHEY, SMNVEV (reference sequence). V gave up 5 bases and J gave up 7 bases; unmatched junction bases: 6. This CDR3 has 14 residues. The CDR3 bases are TGTGCCAGCAGTGTAAGAGCGGGAGTCGGGGAGCTGTTTTTT. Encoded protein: CASSVRAGVGELFF.

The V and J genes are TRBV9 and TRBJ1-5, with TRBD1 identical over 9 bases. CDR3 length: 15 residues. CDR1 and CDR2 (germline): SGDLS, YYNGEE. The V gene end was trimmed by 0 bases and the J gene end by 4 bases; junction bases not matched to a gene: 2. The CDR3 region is CASSVEGTGNQPQHF. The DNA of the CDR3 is TGTGCCAGCAGCGTAGAAGGGACAGGGAATCAGCCCCAGCATTTT.

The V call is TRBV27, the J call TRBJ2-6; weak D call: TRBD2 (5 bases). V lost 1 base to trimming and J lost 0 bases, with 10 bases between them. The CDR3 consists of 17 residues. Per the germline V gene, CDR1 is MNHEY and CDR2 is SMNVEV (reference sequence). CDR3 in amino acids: CASSLWWESSGANVLTF. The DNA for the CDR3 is TGTGCCAGCAGTTTATGGTGGGAGAGCTCTGGGGCCAACGTCCTGACTTTC.

The CDR3 loop reads CASSVWDRNTDTQYF. In DNA, the CDR3 is TGTGCCAGCAGCGTATGGGACAGGAACACAGATACGCAGTATTTT. The V call is TRBV9, the J call TRBJ2-3; TRBD1 aligns across 8 bases. The trim removed 1 base at V and 2 bases at J, leaving 3 bases unmatched. The CDR3 is 15 amino acids. In germline, CDR1 is SGDLS, CDR2 YYNGEE.

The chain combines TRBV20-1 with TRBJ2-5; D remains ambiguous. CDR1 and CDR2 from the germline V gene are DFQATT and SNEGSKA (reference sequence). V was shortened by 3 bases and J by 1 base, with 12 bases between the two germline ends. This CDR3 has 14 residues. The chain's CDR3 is CSASALTFQETQYF. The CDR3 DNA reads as TGCAGTGCTAGTGCTCTAACCTTCCAAGAGACCCAGTACTTC.

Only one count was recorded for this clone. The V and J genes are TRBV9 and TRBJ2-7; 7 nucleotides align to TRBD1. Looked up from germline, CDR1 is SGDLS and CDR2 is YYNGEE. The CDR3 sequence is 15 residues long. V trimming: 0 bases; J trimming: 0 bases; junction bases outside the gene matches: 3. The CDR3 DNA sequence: TGTGCCAGCAGCGTAGCTCCAGGGGGCTCCTACGAGCAGTACTTC. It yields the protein CASSVAPGGSYEQYF.

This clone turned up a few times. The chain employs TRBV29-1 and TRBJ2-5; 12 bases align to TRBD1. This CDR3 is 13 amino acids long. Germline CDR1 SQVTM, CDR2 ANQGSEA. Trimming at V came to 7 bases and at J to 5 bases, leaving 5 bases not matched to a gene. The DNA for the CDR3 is TGCAGCGCGACCGGGACAGGGGGCGAGACCCAGTACTTC. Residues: CSATGTGGETQYF.

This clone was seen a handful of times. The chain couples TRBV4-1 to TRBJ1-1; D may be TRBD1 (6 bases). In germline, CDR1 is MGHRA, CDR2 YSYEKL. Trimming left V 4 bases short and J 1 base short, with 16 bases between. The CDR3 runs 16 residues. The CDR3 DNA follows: TGCGCCAGCAGCCTTAATCGCCTGGGACAGAACACTGAAGCTTTCTTT. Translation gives CASSLNRLGQNTEAFF.

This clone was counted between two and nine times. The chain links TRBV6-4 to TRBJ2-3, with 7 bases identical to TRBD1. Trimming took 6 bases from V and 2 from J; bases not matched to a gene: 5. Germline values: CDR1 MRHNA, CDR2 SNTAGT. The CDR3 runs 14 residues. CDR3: CASSADRDTDTQYF. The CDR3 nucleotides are TGTGCCAGCAGCGCCGACAGGGACACAGATACGCAGTATTTT.

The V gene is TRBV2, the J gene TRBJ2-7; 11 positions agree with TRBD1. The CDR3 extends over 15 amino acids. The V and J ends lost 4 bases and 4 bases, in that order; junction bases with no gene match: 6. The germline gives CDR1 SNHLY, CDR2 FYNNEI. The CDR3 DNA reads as TGTGCCAGCAGTGTAGGACAGGGGGCAATTTACGAGCAGTACTTC. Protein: CASSVGQGAIYEQYF.

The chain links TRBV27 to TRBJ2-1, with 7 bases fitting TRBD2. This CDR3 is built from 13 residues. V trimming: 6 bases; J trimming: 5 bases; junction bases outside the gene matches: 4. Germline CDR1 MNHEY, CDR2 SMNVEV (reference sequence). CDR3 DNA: TGTGCCAGCAGCTACCTAGCGGACAATGAGCAGTTCTTC. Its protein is CASSYLADNEQFF.

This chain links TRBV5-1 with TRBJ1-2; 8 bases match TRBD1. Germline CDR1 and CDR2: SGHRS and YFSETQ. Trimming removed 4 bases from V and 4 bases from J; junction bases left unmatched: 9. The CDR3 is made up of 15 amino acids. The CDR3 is CASSRGQGGSYGYTF. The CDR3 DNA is TGCGCCAGCAGCCGCGGACAGGGCGGTTCCTATGGCTACACCTTC.

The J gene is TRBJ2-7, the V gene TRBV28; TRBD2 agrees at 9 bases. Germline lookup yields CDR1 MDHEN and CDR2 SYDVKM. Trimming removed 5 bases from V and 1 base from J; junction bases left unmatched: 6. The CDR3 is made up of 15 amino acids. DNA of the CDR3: TGTGCCAGCAGTCTGGCGGGAGGGTTTTCCTACGAGCAGTACTTC. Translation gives CASSLAGGFSYEQYF.

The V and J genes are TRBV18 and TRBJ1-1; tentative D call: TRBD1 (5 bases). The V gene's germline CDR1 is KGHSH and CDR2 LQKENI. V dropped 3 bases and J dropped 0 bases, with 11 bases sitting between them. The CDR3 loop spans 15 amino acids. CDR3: CASSPRGGLNTEAFF. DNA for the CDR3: TGTGCCAGCTCACCCCGCGGGGGTTTGAACACTGAAGCTTTCTTT. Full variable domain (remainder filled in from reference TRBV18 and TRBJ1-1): NAGVMQNPRHLVRRRGQEARLRCSPMKGHSHVYWYRQLPEEGLKFMVYLQKENIIDESGMPKERFSAEFPKEGPSILRIQQVVRGDSAAYFCASSPRGGLNTEAFFGQGTRLTVV.

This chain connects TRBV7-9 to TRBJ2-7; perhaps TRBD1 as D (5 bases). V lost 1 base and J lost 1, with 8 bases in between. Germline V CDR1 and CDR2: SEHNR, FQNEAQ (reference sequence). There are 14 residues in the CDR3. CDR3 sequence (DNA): TGTGCCAGCAGCTTAGGACAGTATTCCTACGAGCAGTACTTC. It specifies CASSLGQYSYEQYF.

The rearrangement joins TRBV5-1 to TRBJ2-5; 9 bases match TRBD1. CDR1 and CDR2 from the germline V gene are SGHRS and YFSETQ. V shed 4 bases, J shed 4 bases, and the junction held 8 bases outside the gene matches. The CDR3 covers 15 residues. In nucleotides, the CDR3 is TGCGCCAGCAGCCCCGGGACAGGGAACACAGAGACCCAGTACTTC. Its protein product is CASSPGTGNTETQYF.

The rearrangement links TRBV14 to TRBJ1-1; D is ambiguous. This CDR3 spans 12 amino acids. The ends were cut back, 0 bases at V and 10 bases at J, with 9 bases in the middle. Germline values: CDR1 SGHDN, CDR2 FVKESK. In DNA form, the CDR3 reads TGTGCCAGCAGCCAAGACCGGGTTACAGCTTTCTTT. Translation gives CASSQDRVTAFF.

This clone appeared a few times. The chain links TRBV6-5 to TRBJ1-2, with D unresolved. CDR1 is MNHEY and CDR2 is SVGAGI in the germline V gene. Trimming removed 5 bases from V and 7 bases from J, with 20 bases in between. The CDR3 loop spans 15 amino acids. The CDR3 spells CASSRVVPGGSGYTF. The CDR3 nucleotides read TGTGCCAGCAGTCGGGTGGTCCCCGGAGGGTCTGGCTACACCTTC.

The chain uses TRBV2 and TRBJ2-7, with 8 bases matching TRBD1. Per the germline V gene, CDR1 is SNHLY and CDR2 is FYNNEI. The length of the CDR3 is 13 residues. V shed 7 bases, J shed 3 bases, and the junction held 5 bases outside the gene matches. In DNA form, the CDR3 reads TGTGCCAGCAACCGGGACAGGCACTACGAGCAGTACTTC. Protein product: CASNRDRHYEQYF. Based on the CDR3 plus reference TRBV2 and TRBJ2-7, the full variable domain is EPEVTQTPSHQVTQMGQEVILRCVPISNHLYFYWYRQILGQKVEFLVSFYNNEISEKSEIFDDQFSVERPDGSNFTLKIRSTKLEDSAMYFCASNRDRHYEQYFGPGTRLTVT.

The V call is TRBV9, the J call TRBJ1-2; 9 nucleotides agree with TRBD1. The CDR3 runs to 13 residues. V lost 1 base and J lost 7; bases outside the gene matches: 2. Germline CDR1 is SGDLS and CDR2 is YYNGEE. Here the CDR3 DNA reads TGTGCCAGCAGCGTACGACAGGGGGGTGGCTACACCTTC. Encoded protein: CASSVRQGGGYTF. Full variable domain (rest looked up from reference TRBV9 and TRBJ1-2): DSGVTQTPKHLITATGQRVTLRCSPRSGDLSVYWYQQSLDQGLQFLIQYYNGEERAKGNILERFSAQQFPDLHSELNLSSLELGDSALYFCASSVRQGGGYTFGSGTRLTVV.